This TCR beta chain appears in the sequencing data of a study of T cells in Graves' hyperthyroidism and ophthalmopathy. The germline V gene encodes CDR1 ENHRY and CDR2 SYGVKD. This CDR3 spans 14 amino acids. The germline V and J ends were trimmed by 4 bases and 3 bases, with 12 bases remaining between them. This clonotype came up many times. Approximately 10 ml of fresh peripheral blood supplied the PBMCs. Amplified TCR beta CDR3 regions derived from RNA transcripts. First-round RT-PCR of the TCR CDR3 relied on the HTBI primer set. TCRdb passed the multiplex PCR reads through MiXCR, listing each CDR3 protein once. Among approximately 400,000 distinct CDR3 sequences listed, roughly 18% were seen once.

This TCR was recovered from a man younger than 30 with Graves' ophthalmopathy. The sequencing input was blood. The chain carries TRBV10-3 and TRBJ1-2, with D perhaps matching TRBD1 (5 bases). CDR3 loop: CAISATVGDYGYTF. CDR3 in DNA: TGTGCCATCAGTGCGACAGTGGGGGACTATGGCTACACCTTC.